This T cell receptor beta chain was captured in a study of T cells in Graves' hyperthyroidism and ophthalmopathy. Whole-study results and caveats: Blood shared most expanded thyroid clonotypes above 0.001.

Template material for amplifying TCR beta CDR3 regions consisted of RNA transcripts. RT-PCR in the first round (using the HTBI primer set) targeted the TCR CDR3. One entry per CDR3 protein results from TCRdb running MiXCR on the multiplex PCR reads. Altogether roughly 350,000 distinct CDR3 sequences are present, about an eighth being singletons, with the ten largest covering 30% to 35%. Germline values: CDR1 SGHTA, CDR2 FQGNSA. This CDR3 spans 19 amino acids. Fresh 10 ml peripheral blood yielded PBMCs. On this clonotype: The antigen remains unidentified. The junction shows a germline mismatch at one end, possibly a read error.

Sequenced: blood. J is TRBJ2-4 and V is TRBV7-2, with 7 bases aligning to TRBD2. This clonotype originated in a woman between 35 and 50 years old with Graves' ophthalmopathy. CDR3 region: CASSLTVAGAALAKNIRYF. CDR3 nucleotides: TGTGCCAGCAGCTTAACCGTAGCGGGTGCAGCGCTAGCCAAAAACATTCGGTACTTC.